This TCR beta chain was documented in a study of beta chain features in type 1 diabetes. About this clone: No antigen is known for it.

This CDR3 is built from 12 residues. CDR1 ENHRY and CDR2 SYGVKD come from the germline V gene. Trimming removed 8 bases from V and 8 bases from J, with 16 bases in between. Only one heparinised blood draw was taken per donor, and its volume averaged roughly 120 mL. The authors reverse transcribed all of the isolated RNA, so sequencing captured expressed TCRB transcripts. Only in-frame clones appear in the TCRdb table, and some are missing; sequencing was by immunoSEQ multiplex PCR. The sample yields roughly 500,000 clones, roughly 10% seen once. The study, taken as a whole, reports: Resolution of whether HLA type affects TCRB rearrangement was not achieved here. Moderate but significant shortening of TCRB CDR3s was recorded in all four CD4+ subsets from Type 1 diabetes patients.

This chain joins TRBV10-3 and TRBJ2-7; D is unclear. The specimen was naive CD4+ T cells from blood. This clonotype originated in a woman between 18 and 29 years old in good health. CDR3 coding DNA: TGTGCCATCGGGGTTCCAAAAGTCAAGCAGTACTTC. This sequence encodes CAIGVPKVKQYF.